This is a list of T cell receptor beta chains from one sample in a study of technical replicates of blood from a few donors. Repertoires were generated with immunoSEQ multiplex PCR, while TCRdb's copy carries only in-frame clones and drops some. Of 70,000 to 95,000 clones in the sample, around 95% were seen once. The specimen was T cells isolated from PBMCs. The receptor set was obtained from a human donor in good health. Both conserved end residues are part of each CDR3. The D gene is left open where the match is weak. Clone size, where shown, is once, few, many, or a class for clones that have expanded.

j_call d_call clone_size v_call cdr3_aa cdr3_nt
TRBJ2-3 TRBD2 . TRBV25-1 CASSEIAGGQGTDTQYF TGTGCCAGCAGTGAAATAGCGGGGGGGCAGGGCACAGATACGCAGTATTTT
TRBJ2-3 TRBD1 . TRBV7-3 CASSSGDRGFPDTQYF TGTGCCAGCAGCTCAGGGGACAGAGGTTTTCCAGATACGCAGTATTTT
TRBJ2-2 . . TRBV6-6 CASSYLGYGELFF TGTGCCAGCAGTTACCTAGGCTACGGGGAGCTGTTTTTT
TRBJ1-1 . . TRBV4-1 CASRNRAIDTEAFF TGCGCCAGTAGAAACAGGGCTATAGACACTGAAGCTTTCTTT
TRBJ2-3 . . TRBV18 CASSPGGSTDTQYF TGTGCCAGCTCACCCGGCGGGAGCACAGATACGCAGTATTTT
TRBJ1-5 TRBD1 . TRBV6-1 CASSNPGQSSQPQHF TGTGCCAGCAGCAACCCGGGACAGAGCTCTCAGCCCCAGCATTTT
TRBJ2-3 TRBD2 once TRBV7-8 CASSLRGAGGDTQYF TGTGCCAGCAGCTTAAGAGGGGCGGGGGGAGATACGCAGTATTTT
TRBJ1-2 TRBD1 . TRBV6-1 CASSEYLQGNYGYTF TGTGCCAGCAGTGAATACTTACAGGGGAACTATGGCTACACCTTC
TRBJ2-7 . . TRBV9 CASSVVASGLDEQYF TGTGCCAGCAGCGTAGTTGCCAGCGGCTTGGACGAGCAGTACTTC
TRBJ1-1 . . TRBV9 CASSVAPSETEAFF TGTGCCAGCAGCGTAGCCCCGTCCGAGACTGAAGCTTTCTTT
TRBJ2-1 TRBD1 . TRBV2 CASRRQGVLYEQFF TGTGCCAGCAGGAGACAGGGAGTACTCTATGAGCAGTTCTTC
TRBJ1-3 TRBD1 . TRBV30 CASRGDPDQVSGNTIYF TGTGCCTCCAGGGGGGACCCGGACCAAGTCTCTGGAAACACCATATATTTT
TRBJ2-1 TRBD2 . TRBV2 CASLKLPGLGTYNEQFF TGTGCCAGCCTCAAACTGCCGGGACTAGGCACCTACAATGAGCAGTTCTTC
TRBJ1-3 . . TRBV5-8 CASRGVSGNTIYF TGTGCCAGCAGAGGAGTCTCTGGAAACACCATATATTTT
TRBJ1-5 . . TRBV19 CASSIGGPQHF TGTGCCAGTAGTATTGGAGGGCCCCAGCATTTT
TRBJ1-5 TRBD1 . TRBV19 CASTIGTGGDQPQHF TGTGCCAGTACCATCGGGACAGGAGGCGACCAGCCCCAGCATTTT
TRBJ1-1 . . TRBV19 CASTSGYVGTEAFF .
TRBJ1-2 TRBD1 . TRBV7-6 CASSLGQGYGYTF TGTGCCAGCAGCTTGGGACAGGGTTATGGCTACACCTTC
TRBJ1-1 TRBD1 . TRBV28 CASSSVRGTGGGGTEAFF TGTGCCAGCAGTTCTGTTCGGGGGACAGGGGGCGGTGGCACTGAAGCTTTCTTT
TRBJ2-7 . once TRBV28 CASRIELGDTTYEQYF TGTGCCAGCAGGATAGAACTAGGGGACACGACCTACGAGCAGTACTTC
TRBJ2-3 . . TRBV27 CASSLGLMRGLTTDTQYF TGTGCCAGCAGTTTAGGTCTAATGAGGGGGTTAACGACAGATACGCAGTATTTT
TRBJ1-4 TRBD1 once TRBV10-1 CASGDSVIPEKLFF TGCGCCAGCGGGGACAGCGTAATTCCCGAAAAACTGTTTTTT
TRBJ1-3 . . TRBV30 CAWEGGGNTIYF TGTGCCTGGGAAGGAGGAGGAAACACCATATATTTT
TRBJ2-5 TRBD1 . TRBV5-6 CASSHQGQGETQYF TGTGCCAGCAGCCACCAGGGACAGGGAGAGACCCAGTACTTC
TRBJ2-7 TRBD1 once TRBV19 CASSEGTGGSYEQYF TGTGCCAGTAGTGAAGGCACAGGGGGGAGTTACGAGCAGTACTTC
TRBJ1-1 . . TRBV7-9 CASSLFAGMNTEAFF TGTGCCAGCAGCTTATTTGCAGGGATGAACACTGAAGCTTTCTTT
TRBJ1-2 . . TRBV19 CASSIHGGATTNYGYTF TGTGCCAGTAGTATCCATGGCGGGGCGACTACTAACTATGGCTACACCTTC
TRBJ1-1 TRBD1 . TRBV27 CATSGQGYTEAFF TGTGCCACAAGTGGACAGGGGTACACTGAAGCTTTCTTT
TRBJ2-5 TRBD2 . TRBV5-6 CASSLRPSGQETQYF TGTGCCAGCAGCTTAAGGCCTAGCGGGCAAGAGACCCAGTACTTC
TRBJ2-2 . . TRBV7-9 CASSSTEAGELFF TGTGCCAGCAGCTCGACAGAGGCCGGGGAGCTGTTTTTT
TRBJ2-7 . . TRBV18 CASSPRDGLNEQYF TGTGCCAGCTCACCGAGGGATGGTCTCAACGAGCAGTACTTC